The clone carrying this T cell receptor beta chain was picked up a small number of times. What it recognizes is unknown. This sample was included in a study of vaccination and CD4 T cells after COVID-19. Study-level information: Every participant had a vaccine, which was either BNT162b2 or mRNA-1273, given in two doses. Post-vaccination specimens were collected at a median of approximately 66 days following dose two (range 14 to 241).

Sample treatment: roughly 10-day PBMC culture with coronavirus spike peptide pools or control peptides (ViraFEST assay). Whole-study findings and limits: Convalescent patients saw a median approximately 90% of their reactive clones show up only after vaccination.

With the Oncomine TCR Beta short-read assay, DNA from cultured CD4+ T cells was sequenced. Each CDR3 protein is one row after TCRdb ran MiXCR on the PCR reads. The top ten hold 8.5% to 10% of the sample, which has 9,500 to 11,000 distinct CDR3 sequences, about 31% seen once. The CDR3 covers 18 residues. Per the germline V gene, CDR1 is SGHVS and CDR2 is FNYEAQ. With 1 base removed from V and 0 bases from J, the gap between germline ends came to 15 bases. The chain uses TRBV7-6 and TRBJ2-2, with D maybe TRBD2 (6 bases). The receptor comes from a human donor who had recovered from COVID-19. This material consisted of CD4+ T cells from blood, cultured in vitro, taken after SARS-CoV-2 vaccination. The CDR3 DNA follows: TGTGCCAGCAGCTTAGAGGCTAGCGTGTACGCGAACACCGGGGAGCTGTTTTTT. Protein product: CASSLEASVYANTGELFF.